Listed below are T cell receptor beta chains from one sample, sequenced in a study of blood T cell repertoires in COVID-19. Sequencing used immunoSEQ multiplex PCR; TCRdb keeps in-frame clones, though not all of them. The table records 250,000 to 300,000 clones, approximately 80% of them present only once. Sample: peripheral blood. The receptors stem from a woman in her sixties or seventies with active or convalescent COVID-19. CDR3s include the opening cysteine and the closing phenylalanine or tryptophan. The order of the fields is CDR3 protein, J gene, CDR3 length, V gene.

CASSYDRVTNTEAFF	TRBJ1-1	15	TRBV7-9
CASRGQGGTGELFF	TRBJ2-2	14	TRBV28
CASSQELARNEQFF	TRBJ2-1	14	TRBV14
CASSDRGHTDTQYF	TRBJ2-3	14	TRBV6-1
CASSQDAGARTEAFF	TRBJ1-1	15	TRBV4-3
CASRFSGGEAGELFF	TRBJ2-2	15	TRBV2
CASSVDLGSSYEQYF	TRBJ2-7	15	TRBV9
CASSQDPGGTGNTIYF	TRBJ1-3	16	TRBV4-3
CASSLAQGLHNEQFF	TRBJ2-1	15	TRBV7-3
CASSFEGSGGRTTEAFF	TRBJ1-1	17	TRBV5-1
CASSWGGGRTYEQYF	TRBJ2-7	15	TRBV7-2
CASSYSAGRSTEAFF	TRBJ1-1	15	TRBV6-5
CASRKQGVNYGYTF	TRBJ1-2	14	TRBV19
CASSEGLAGVSDTQYF	TRBJ2-3	16	TRBV5-1
CASSPLSGGAYNEQFF	TRBJ2-1	16	TRBV7-6
CATSRGKGDYGYTF	TRBJ1-2	14	TRBV15
CASSPGQPRSHGPLHF	TRBJ1-6	16	TRBV6-6
CSGRQGGEKLFF	TRBJ1-4	12	TRBV29-1
CASSSGQGYHEQYF	TRBJ2-7	14	TRBV6-6
CASSLRGQGAIEQYF	TRBJ2-7	15	TRBV5-6
CASSSTGVGEKLFF	TRBJ1-4	14	TRBV5-4
CASRVRPGQGGSPLHF	TRBJ1-6	16	TRBV19
CASSGRDRSYGYTF	TRBJ1-2	14	TRBV4-1
CAIERGPGETQYF	TRBJ2-5	13	TRBV10-3
CASSLEGLSSGANVLTF	TRBJ2-6	17	TRBV27
CAWSIGTSGNEQFF	TRBJ2-1	14	TRBV30
CASSQTGFSQRQYF	TRBJ2-7	14	TRBV6-5
CASSQRAGSSYNEQFF	TRBJ2-1	16	TRBV4-1
CATSRDGDRGNTIYF	TRBJ1-3	15	TRBV15
CASSYSRPFGGMAQYF	TRBJ2-5	16	TRBV6-2/TRBV6-3
CASSGGQLINEQFF	TRBJ2-1	14	TRBV10-1
CASSQGQGITNEKLFF	TRBJ1-4	16	TRBV5-1
CASRTTGAPITEAFF	TRBJ1-1	15	TRBV6-5
CASRTGAGQETQYF	TRBJ2-5	14	TRBV2
CASSQATWQGSNQPQHF	TRBJ1-5	17	TRBV4-3
CASSYQSGQGGGYTF	TRBJ1-2	15	TRBV6-5
CASSRDRRNTEAFF	TRBJ1-1	14	TRBV5-1
CATSTGGANTGELFF	TRBJ2-2	15	TRBV10-3
CASSLPGLAGYEQFF	TRBJ2-1	15	TRBV7-9
CASSFAGEGISYGYTF	TRBJ1-2	16	TRBV6-5
CASHRDRATDTQYF	TRBJ2-3	14	TRBV27
CASSKNLDRRAKNIQYF	TRBJ2-4	17	TRBV21-1
CAISAKGENEQYF	TRBJ2-7	13	TRBV10-3
CASSPPRGGETQYF	TRBJ2-5	14	TRBV18
CASSFSGGGYGYTF	TRBJ1-2	14	TRBV5-4